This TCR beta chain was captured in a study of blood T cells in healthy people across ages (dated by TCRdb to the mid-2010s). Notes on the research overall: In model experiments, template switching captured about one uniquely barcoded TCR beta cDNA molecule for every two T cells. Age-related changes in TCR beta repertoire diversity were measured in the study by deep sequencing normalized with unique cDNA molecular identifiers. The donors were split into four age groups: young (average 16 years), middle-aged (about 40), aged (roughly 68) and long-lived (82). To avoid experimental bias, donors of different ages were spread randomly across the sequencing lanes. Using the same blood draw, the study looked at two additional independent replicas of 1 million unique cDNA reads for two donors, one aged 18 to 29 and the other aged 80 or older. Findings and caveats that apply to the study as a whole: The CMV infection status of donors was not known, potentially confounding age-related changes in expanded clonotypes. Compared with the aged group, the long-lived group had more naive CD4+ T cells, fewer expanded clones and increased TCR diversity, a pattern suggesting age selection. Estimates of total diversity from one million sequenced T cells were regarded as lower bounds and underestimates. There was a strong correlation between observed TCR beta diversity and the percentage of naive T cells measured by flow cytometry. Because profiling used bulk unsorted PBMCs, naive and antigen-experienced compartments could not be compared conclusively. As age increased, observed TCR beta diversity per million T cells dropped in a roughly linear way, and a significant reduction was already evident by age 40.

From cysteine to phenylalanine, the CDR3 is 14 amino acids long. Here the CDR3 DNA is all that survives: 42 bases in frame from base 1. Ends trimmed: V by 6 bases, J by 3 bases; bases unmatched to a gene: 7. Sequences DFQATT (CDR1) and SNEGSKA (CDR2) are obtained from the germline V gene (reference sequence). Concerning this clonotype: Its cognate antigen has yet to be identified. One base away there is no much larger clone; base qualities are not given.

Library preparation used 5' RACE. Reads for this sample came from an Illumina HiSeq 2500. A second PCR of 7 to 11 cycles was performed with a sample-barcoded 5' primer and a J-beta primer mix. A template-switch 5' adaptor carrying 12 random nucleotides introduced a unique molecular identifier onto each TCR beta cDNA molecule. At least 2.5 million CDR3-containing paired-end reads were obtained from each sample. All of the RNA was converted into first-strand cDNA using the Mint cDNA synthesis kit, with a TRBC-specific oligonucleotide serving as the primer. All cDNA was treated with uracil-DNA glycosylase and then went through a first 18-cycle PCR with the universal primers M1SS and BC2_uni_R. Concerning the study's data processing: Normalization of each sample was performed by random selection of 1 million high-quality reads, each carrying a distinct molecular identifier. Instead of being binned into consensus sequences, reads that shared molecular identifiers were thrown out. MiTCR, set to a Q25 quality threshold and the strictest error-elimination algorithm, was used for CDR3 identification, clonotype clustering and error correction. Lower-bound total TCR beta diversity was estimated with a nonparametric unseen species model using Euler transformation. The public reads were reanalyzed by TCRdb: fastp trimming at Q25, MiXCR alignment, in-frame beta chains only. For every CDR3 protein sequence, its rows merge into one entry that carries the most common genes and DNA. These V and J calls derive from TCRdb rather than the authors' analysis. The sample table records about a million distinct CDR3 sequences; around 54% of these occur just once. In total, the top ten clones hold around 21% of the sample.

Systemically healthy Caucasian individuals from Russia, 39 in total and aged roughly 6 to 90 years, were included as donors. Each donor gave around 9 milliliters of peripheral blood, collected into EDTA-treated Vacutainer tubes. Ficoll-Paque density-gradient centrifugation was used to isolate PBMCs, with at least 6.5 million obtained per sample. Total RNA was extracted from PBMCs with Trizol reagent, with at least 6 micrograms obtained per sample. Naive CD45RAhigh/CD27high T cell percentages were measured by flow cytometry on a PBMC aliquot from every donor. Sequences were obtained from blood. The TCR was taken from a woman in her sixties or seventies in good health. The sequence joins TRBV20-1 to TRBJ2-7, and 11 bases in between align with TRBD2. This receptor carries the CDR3 CSAKGLADYYEQYF. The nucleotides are TGCAGTGCGAAGGGACTAGCGGACTACTACGAGCAGTACTTC.